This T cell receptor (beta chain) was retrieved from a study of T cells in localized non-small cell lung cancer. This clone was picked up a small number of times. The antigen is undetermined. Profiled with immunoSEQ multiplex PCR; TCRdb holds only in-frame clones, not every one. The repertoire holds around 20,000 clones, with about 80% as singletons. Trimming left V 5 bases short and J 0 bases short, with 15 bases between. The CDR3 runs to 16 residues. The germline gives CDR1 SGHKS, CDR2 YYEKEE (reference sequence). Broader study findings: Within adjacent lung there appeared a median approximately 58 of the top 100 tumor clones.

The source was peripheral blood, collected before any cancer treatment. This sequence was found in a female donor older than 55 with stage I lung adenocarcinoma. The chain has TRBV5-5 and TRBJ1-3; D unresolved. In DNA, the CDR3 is TGTGCCAGCAGACCGGAGATCAGGAGCTCTGGAAACACCATATATTTT. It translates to CASRPEIRSSGNTIYF. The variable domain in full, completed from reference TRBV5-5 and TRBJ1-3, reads DAGVTQSPTHLIKTRGQQVTLRCSPISGHKSVSWYQQVLGQGPQFIFQYYEKEERGRGNFPDRFSARQFPNYSSELNVNALLLGDSALYLCASRPEIRSSGNTIYFGEGSWLTVV.